This T cell receptor (beta chain) was obtained from a study of T cell repertoires in cytomegalovirus infection. Across the study: It was the public TCR beta signatures that indicated both CMV infection and matching HLA type.

A single record per CDR3 protein comes from TCRdb applying MiXCR to the reads. The data contain under 200,000 distinct CDR3 sequences, about 30% of them seen just once; the ten biggest clones take up around 29%. In this sample, this clonotype turned up a few times. CDR1 SQVTM and CDR2 ANQGSEA come from the germline V gene. V shed 5 bases and J 7 bases; nucleotides not matched to a gene: 11. The CDR3 contains 14 residues. This rearrangement joins TRBV29-1 to TRBJ2-1; 7 positions agree with TRBD2. The TCR was taken from a human donor in good health (CMV status not recorded). Some clones in this sample may be carry-over from other donors' samples. Sequenced material: PBMCs. The DNA for the CDR3 is TGCAGCGTTTCTGCCACTAGCGCTGGGAATGAGCAGTTCTTC. Translated: CSVSATSAGNEQFF.